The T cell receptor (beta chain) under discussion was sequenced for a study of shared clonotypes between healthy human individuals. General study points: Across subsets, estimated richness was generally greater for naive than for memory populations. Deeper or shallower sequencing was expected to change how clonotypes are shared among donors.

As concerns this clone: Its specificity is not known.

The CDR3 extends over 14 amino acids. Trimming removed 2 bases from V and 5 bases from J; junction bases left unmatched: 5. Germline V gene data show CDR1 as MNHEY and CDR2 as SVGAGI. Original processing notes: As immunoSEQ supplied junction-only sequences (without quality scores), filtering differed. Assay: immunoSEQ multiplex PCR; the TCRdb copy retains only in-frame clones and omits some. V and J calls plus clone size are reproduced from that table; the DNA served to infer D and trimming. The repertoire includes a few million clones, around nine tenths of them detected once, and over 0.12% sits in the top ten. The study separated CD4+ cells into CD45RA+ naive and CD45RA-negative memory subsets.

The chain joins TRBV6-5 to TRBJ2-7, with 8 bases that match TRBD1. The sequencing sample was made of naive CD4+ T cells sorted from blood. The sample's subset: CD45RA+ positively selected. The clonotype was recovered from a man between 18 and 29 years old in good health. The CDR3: CASSYPDRGNEQYF. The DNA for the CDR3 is TGTGCCAGCAGTTACCCAGACAGGGGCAACGAGCAGTACTTC.